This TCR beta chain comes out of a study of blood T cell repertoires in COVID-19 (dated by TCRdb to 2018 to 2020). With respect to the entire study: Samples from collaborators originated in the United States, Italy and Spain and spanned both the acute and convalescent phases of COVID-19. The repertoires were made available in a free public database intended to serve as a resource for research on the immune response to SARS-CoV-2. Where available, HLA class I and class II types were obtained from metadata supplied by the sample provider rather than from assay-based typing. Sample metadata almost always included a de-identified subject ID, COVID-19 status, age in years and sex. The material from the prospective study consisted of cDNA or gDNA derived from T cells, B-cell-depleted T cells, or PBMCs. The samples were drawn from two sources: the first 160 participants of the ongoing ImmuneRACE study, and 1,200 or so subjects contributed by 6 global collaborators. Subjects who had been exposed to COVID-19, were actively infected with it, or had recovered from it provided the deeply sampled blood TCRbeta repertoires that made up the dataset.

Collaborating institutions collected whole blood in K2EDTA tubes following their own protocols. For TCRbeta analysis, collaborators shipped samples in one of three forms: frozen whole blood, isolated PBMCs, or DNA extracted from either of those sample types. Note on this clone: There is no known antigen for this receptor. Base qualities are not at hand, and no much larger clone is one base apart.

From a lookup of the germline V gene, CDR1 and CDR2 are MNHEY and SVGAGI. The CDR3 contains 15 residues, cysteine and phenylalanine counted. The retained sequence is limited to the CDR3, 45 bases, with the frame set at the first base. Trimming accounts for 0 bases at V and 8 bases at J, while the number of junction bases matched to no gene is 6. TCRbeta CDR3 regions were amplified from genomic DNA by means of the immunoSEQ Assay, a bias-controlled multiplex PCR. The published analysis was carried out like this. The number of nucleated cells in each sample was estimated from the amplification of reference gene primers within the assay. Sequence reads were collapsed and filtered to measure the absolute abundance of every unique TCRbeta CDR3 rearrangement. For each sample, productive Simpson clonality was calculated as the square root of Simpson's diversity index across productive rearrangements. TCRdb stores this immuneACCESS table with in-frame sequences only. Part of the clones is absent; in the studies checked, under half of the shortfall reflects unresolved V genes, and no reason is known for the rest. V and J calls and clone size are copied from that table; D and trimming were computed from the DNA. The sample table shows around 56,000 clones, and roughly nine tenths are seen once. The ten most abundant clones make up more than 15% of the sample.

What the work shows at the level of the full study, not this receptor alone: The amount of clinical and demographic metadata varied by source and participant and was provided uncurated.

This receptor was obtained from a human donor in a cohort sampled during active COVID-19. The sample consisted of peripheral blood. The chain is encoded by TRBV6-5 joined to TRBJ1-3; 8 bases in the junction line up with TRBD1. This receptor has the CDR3 CASSYSDRERDTIYF. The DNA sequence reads TGTGCCAGCAGTTACTCGGACAGGGAGAGGGACACCATATATTTT.